These T cell receptor beta chains were read from a single sample in a study of blood T cells in healthy people across ages. TCRdb processed the 5' RACE reads anew with MiXCR; each CDR3 protein has one entry. The sample includes 1,500,000 or so distinct CDR3 sequences, 45% to 70% of them seen just once. The sample was blood. These receptors were taken from a man in his late teens or twenties in good health. Both conserved end residues are part of each CDR3. Each record gives: V gene, D gene, clone size, J gene, CDR3 DNA, CDR3 protein. The D gene is left open where the match is weak. Where a row states a size, it is once, few, many or the class of an expanded clone; other rows omit it.

V: TRBV27
D: TRBD1
size: few
J: TRBJ2-1
DNA: TGTGCCAGCAGTACGCCGGGACAGGGCTACAATGAGCAGTTCTTC
CDR3: CASSTPGQGYNEQFF

V: TRBV11-2
D: TRBD2
size: -
J: TRBJ2-1
DNA: TGTGCCAGCAGCTTAGGCGGGGGGGCCGGGAGTGAGCAGTTCTTC
CDR3: CASSLGGGAGSEQFF

V: TRBV29-1
D: -
size: few
J: TRBJ2-7
DNA: TGCAGCGTTGGGGCAGGCAAAGCCTACGAGCAGTACTTC
CDR3: CSVGAGKAYEQYF

V: TRBV27
D: -
size: few
J: TRBJ1-5
DNA: TGTGCCAGCAGTTGGATTGGGGGGCGCGGTCAGCCCCAGCATTTT
CDR3: CASSWIGGRGQPQHF

V: TRBV28
D: -
size: -
J: TRBJ2-1
DNA: TGTGCCGGCTCCTCGGGGGCCAATGAGCAGTTCTTC
CDR3: CAGSSGANEQFF

V: TRBV7-2
D: -
size: once
J: TRBJ1-5
DNA: TGTGCCAGCACCGTCTTGGGGGACGAGAGTCAGCCCCAGCATTTT
CDR3: CASTVLGDESQPQHF

V: TRBV27
D: TRBD1
size: few
J: TRBJ1-4
DNA: TGTGCCAGCAAGGACAGGGAGGGTGAAAAACTGTTTTTT
CDR3: CASKDREGEKLFF

V: TRBV12-3/TRBV12-4
D: TRBD2
size: -
J: TRBJ2-3
DNA: TGTGCCACGCCGGCGACTAGCGGCAATACAGATACGCAGTATTTT
CDR3: CATPATSGNTDTQYF

V: TRBV29-1
D: TRBD1
size: -
J: TRBJ2-7
DNA: TGCAGCGTGAATTCGGACAGGACCTACGAGCAGTACTTC
CDR3: CSVNSDRTYEQYF

V: TRBV6-1
D: -
size: -
J: TRBJ2-7
DNA: TGCGCCAGCAGTGAACCCCCGCAGGGAGAATTAAACGAGCAGTACTTC
CDR3: CASSEPPQGELNEQYF

V: TRBV12-3/TRBV12-4
D: -
size: few
J: TRBJ1-5
DNA: TGTGCCAGCAGTTTCAAGGACTCTGGGGCAGGCCAGCCCCAGCATTTT
CDR3: CASSFKDSGAGQPQHF

V: TRBV4-1
D: -
size: -
J: TRBJ2-5
DNA: TGCGCCAGCAGCCAAGGGCCGGATCTAACGACCCAGTACTTC
CDR3: CASSQGPDLTTQYF

V: TRBV4-1
D: TRBD2
size: -
J: TRBJ2-7
DNA: TGCGCCAGCAGCCAATATGGACTAGCGGAAGAGCAGTACTTC
CDR3: CASSQYGLAEEQYF

V: TRBV20-1
D: TRBD2
size: once
J: TRBJ2-3
DNA: TGCAGTGCTAGAATGGCTAGCGGGGAGGATACGCAGTATTTT
CDR3: CSARMASGEDTQYF

V: TRBV6-5
D: -
size: few
J: TRBJ1-2
DNA: TGTGCCAGCAGGGCTTGGGGGGGTGGCTACACCTTC
CDR3: CASRAWGGGYTF

V: TRBV6-2/TRBV6-3
D: -
size: -
J: TRBJ2-7
DNA: TGTGCCAGCGTTACCGGGACATCGGCTGGGGAGCAGTACTTC
CDR3: CASVTGTSAGEQYF

V: TRBV24-1
D: -
size: few
J: TRBJ2-5
DNA: TGTGCCACCAGTGATTTTAACAGACAAGAGACCCAGTACTTC
CDR3: CATSDFNRQETQYF

V: TRBV6-6
D: -
size: -
J: TRBJ2-3
DNA: TGTGCCAGCAGTAGGGACTCGGGAATAGGAGATACGCAGTATTTT
CDR3: CASSRDSGIGDTQYF

V: TRBV4-2
D: -
size: -
J: TRBJ2-3
DNA: TGTGCCAGCAGCCGCCATCCCAGGGGGGTTAGCACAGATACGCAGTATTTT
CDR3: CASSRHPRGVSTDTQYF

V: TRBV3-1
D: TRBD1
size: many
J: TRBJ2-6
DNA: TGTGCCAGCAGCCAAGGACAGGGTGGGGCCAACGTCCTGACTTTC
CDR3: CASSQGQGGANVLTF

V: TRBV6-1
D: TRBD2
size: -
J: TRBJ2-3
DNA: TGTGCCAGCAGTGGCCAAGGACTAGCGACAGATACGCAGTATTTT
CDR3: CASSGQGLATDTQYF

V: TRBV7-2
D: TRBD1
size: -
J: TRBJ2-7
DNA: TGTGCCAGCAGCTTCGGCGGGACAGGGGGCGCAGAGCAGTACTTC
CDR3: CASSFGGTGGAEQYF

V: TRBV20-1
D: TRBD2
size: -
J: TRBJ2-1
DNA: TGCAGTGCTCCCCCCCCGGGACTACCCATATACAATGAGCAGTTCTTC
CDR3: CSAPPPGLPIYNEQFF

V: TRBV9
D: -
size: -
J: TRBJ2-7
DNA: TGTGCCAGCAGCGTGACGTCGGACGAGCAGTACTTC
CDR3: CASSVTSDEQYF

V: TRBV12-3/TRBV12-4
D: -
size: few
J: TRBJ2-3
DNA: TGTGCCAGCATTGAGGACTCCTATACAGATACGCAGTATTTT
CDR3: CASIEDSYTDTQYF

V: TRBV18
D: -
size: -
J: TRBJ2-3
DNA: TGTGCCAGCTCATCCCGGGACATTCGCACAGATACGCAGTATTTT
CDR3: CASSSRDIRTDTQYF

V: TRBV7-9
D: -
size: -
J: TRBJ2-2
DNA: TGTGCCAGCAGAGGGGATAACACCGGGGAGCTGTTTTTT
CDR3: CASRGDNTGELFF

V: TRBV11-2
D: -
size: -
J: TRBJ1-2
DNA: TGTGCCAGCAGCTTAAGGGGCCAGGAGTCCTATGGCTACACCTTC
CDR3: CASSLRGQESYGYTF

V: TRBV25-1
D: -
size: -
J: TRBJ2-7
DNA: TGTGCCAGCAGTGAATATAATTCCTACGAGCAGTACTTC
CDR3: CASSEYNSYEQYF

V: TRBV12-3/TRBV12-4
D: TRBD1
size: -
J: TRBJ1-2
DNA: TGTGCCAGCAGTTCCCCCCTTACAGGGGGTCACTATGGCTACACCTTC
CDR3: CASSSPLTGGHYGYTF

V: TRBV7-8
D: -
size: -
J: TRBJ2-3
DNA: TGTGCCAGCAGCTTAGCGAGTAGGCTAGATACGCAGTATTTT
CDR3: CASSLASRLDTQYF

V: TRBV10-3
D: TRBD2
size: once
J: TRBJ2-5
DNA: TGTGCCATCAGTGCGGCGGGAGTACAAGAGACCCAGTACTTC
CDR3: CAISAAGVQETQYF

V: TRBV5-1
D: -
size: -
J: TRBJ1-6
DNA: TGCGCCAGCAGCTTGGACGTTTCAAATAATTCACCCCTCCACTTT
CDR3: CASSLDVSNNSPLHF

V: TRBV6-2/TRBV6-3
D: -
size: -
J: TRBJ1-2
DNA: TGTGCCGCCACACCTGACAGGAGCTATGGCTACACCTTC
CDR3: CAATPDRSYGYTF

V: TRBV27
D: TRBD1
size: -
J: TRBJ2-7
DNA: TGTGCCAGCAGTTTGGTGGGACAGGGTAACTACGAGCAGTACTTC
CDR3: CASSLVGQGNYEQYF

V: TRBV18
D: -
size: -
J: TRBJ2-7
DNA: TGTGCCAGCTCACCACCGGCGAACTCCTACGAGCAGTACTTC
CDR3: CASSPPANSYEQYF

V: TRBV4-2
D: TRBD2
size: -
J: TRBJ2-7
DNA: TGTGCCAGTTACTCTACTAGCGGGTCATACAATGAGCAGTACTTC
CDR3: CASYSTSGSYNEQYF

V: TRBV15
D: -
size: -
J: TRBJ2-3
DNA: TGTGCCACCAGCAGACGGGCATGGGGCACAGATACGCAGTATTTT
CDR3: CATSRRAWGTDTQYF

V: TRBV20-1
D: -
size: -
J: TRBJ1-5
DNA: TGCAGTGCTAGAGGGGGGGGTCATCAGCCCCAGCATTTT
CDR3: CSARGGGHQPQHF

V: TRBV4-1
D: -
size: -
J: TRBJ2-5
DNA: TGCGCCAGCAGCCAAGCCCAGGGGTTATTGGTCGAGACCCAGTACTTC
CDR3: CASSQAQGLLVETQYF

V: TRBV5-1
D: TRBD2
size: -
J: TRBJ2-1
DNA: TGCGCCAGCAGCTTGGCGGGACTACGGTCAAATGAGCAGTTCTTC
CDR3: CASSLAGLRSNEQFF

V: TRBV12-3/TRBV12-4
D: -
size: -
J: TRBJ2-1
DNA: TGTGCCAGCAGTTCCCGGGACAAGTTGGAGTTCTTC
CDR3: CASSSRDKLEFF

V: TRBV9
D: -
size: -
J: TRBJ2-3
DNA: TGTGCCAGCAGCAAGGGGGGGCCTAGCACAGATACGCAGTATTTT
CDR3: CASSKGGPSTDTQYF

V: TRBV4-2
D: -
size: -
J: TRBJ2-7
DNA: TGTGCCAGCAGCCAACTCACAGGGTTCCACGAGCAGTACTTC
CDR3: CASSQLTGFHEQYF

V: TRBV10-3
D: -
size: once
J: TRBJ2-5
DNA: TGTGCCATCAGTGAAGAGTGGGGGGCCTATGAGCAGTACTTC
CDR3: CAISEEWGAYEQYF

V: TRBV20-1
D: -
size: -
J: TRBJ1-1
DNA: TGCAGTGCTAGACAGGATGTGCGGACTGAAGCTTTCTTT
CDR3: CSARQDVRTEAFF

V: TRBV29-1
D: -
size: -
J: TRBJ2-3
DNA: TGCAGCGTTGAAGGGACTAACACAGATACGCAGTATTTT
CDR3: CSVEGTNTDTQYF

V: TRBV7-9
D: -
size: -
J: TRBJ1-1
DNA: TGTGCCAGCAGCTTATTCACAGGGAACACTGAAGCTTTCTTT
CDR3: CASSLFTGNTEAFF

V: TRBV27
D: TRBD2
size: -
J: TRBJ2-3
DNA: TGTGCCAGCAGTCCGGGGACTAGCGGGGTAACGCAGTATTTT
CDR3: CASSPGTSGVTQYF

V: TRBV5-1
D: -
size: -
J: TRBJ2-1
DNA: TGCGCCAGCAGCTTGAGGTCGACATCATCCTACAATGAGCAGTTCTTC
CDR3: CASSLRSTSSYNEQFF

V: TRBV20-1
D: -
size: -
J: TRBJ1-5
DNA: TGCAGTGCCACACGAAAGGAAAATCAGCCCCAGCATTTT
CDR3: CSATRKENQPQHF

V: TRBV29-1
D: TRBD1
size: few
J: TRBJ2-1
DNA: TGCAGCGTGGAGCCCGGGACAGCCCTTACCTCCTACAATGAGCAGTTCTTC
CDR3: CSVEPGTALTSYNEQFF

V: TRBV20-1
D: -
size: -
J: TRBJ2-7
DNA: TGCAGTGTCAAGGAGAACTACGAGCAGTACTTC
CDR3: CSVKENYEQYF

V: TRBV29-1
D: -
size: -
J: TRBJ2-1
DNA: TGCAGCGTTGAAGTCCGCCTAGCAACTGACAATGAGCAGTTCTTC
CDR3: CSVEVRLATDNEQFF

V: TRBV4-1
D: -
size: -
J: TRBJ2-7
DNA: TGCGCCAGCAGCCAATCCGCAGGTGAGACCTACGAGCAGTACTTC
CDR3: CASSQSAGETYEQYF

V: TRBV15
D: TRBD1
size: -
J: TRBJ2-5
DNA: TGTGCCACCAGCAGGAGACAGGGCCCTACTATCCAAGAGACCCAGTACTTC
CDR3: CATSRRQGPTIQETQYF

V: TRBV5-1
D: TRBD1
size: -
J: TRBJ2-1
DNA: TGCGCCAGCAGCCGGGACAGGGTTTACAATGAGCAGTTCTTC
CDR3: CASSRDRVYNEQFF

V: TRBV9
D: -
size: -
J: TRBJ1-6
DNA: TGTGCCAGCAGTCTCGACGCGGTTAATTCACCCCTCCACTTT
CDR3: CASSLDAVNSPLHF

V: TRBV3-1
D: -
size: -
J: TRBJ2-5
DNA: TGTGCCAGCAGCCCTACTCCCGAGACCTCCGACCCAGAGACCCAGTACTTC
CDR3: CASSPTPETSDPETQYF

V: TRBV15
D: -
size: -
J: TRBJ1-2
DNA: TGTGCCACCAGCGGGACTAACTATGGCTGCACCTTC
CDR3: CATSGTNYGCTF